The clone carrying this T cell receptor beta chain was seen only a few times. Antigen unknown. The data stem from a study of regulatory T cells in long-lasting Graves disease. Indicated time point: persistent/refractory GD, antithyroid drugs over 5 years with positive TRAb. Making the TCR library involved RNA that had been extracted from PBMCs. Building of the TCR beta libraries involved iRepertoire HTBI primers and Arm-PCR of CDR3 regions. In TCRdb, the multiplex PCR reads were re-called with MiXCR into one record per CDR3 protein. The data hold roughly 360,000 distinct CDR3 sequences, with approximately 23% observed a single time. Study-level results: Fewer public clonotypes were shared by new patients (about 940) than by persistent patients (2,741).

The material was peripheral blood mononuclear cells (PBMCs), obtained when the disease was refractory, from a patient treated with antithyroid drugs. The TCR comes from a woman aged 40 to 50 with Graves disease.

The CDR3 sequence is CASSWGQGANEQYF. The CDR3 region has the DNA TGTGCCAGCAGCTGGGGGCAGGGGGCGAACGAGCAGTACTTC. J is TRBJ2-7 and V is TRBV7-9; 8 bases are shared with TRBD1. Unmatched junction bases numbered 7, after V lost 4 bases and J lost 5 bases. The CDR3 runs to 14 residues. The germline gives CDR1 SEHNR, CDR2 FQNEAQ (reference sequence).